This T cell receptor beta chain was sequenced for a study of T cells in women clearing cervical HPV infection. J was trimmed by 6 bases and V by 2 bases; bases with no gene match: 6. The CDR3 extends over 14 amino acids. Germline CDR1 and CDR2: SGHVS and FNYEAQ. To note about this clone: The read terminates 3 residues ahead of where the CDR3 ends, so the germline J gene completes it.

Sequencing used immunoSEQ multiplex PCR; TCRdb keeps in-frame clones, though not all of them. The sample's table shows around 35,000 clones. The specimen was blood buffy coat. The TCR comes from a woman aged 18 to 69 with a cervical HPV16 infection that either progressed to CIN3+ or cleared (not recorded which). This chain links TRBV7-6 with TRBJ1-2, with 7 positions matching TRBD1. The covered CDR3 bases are TGTGCCAGCAGCTTACGGGCCGGGACAGATGGC. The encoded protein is CASSLRAGTDG. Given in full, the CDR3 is CASSLRAGTDGYTF.